A single sample gave rise to the 21 T cell receptor beta chains below, sequenced in a study of CD8 T cells in Susac syndrome. Reverse transcription of roughly 0.5 to 1 ug RNA was performed with random hexamers. TCRdb recomputed calls from the immunoSEQ multiplex PCR reads with MiXCR, one row per CDR3 protein. The table lists over 130,000 distinct CDR3 sequences, about 95% of them singletons, with 0.11% in the top ten. Sequencing was done on a sample of CD4+ T cells from PBMCs. Every receptor here comes from a human donor with multiple sclerosis.

The rearrangement links TRBV30 to TRBJ1-1; D is perhaps TRBD1 (6 bases). The length of the CDR3 is 16 residues. Trimming cost V 2 bases and J 1 base, with 17 bases left between them. Germline CDR1 GTSNPN, CDR2 SVGIG (reference sequence). The CDR3 region is CAWSTLAGTTNTEAFF. The CDR3 DNA follows: TGTGCCTGGAGTACACTGGCCGGGACAACGAACACTGAAGCTTTCTTT.

The rearrangement joins TRBV20-1 to TRBJ1-5, with D perhaps matching TRBD1 (5 bases). In germline, CDR1 is DFQATT, CDR2 SNEGSKA (reference sequence). The CDR3 consists of 18 residues. Trimming left V 3 bases short and J 0 bases short, with 21 bases between. The CDR3 sequence: CSARQGRKALNSNQPQHF. The CDR3 region has the DNA TGCAGTGCTAGGCAGGGACGGAAGGCCCTCAATAGCAATCAGCCCCAGCATTTT.

The chain has TRBV12-3 or TRBV12-4 and TRBJ2-7, with TRBD1 as a possible D gene (6 bases). This CDR3 is built from 12 residues. Trimming took 6 bases from V and 6 from J, leaving 12 bases between them. This CDR3 is CASRTGIGEQYF. CDR3 DNA: TGTGCCAGCAGAACAGGGATCGGCGAGCAGTACTTC.

The chain carries TRBV13 and TRBJ2-3; 13 bases align to TRBD2. CDR1 PRHDT and CDR2 FYEKMQ come from the germline V gene (reference sequence). The CDR3 spans 20 residues. The ends lost 4 bases at V and 0 bases at J; junction bases unmatched: 13. CDR3 residues: CASSYYKRTSGRTSTDTQYF. As DNA, the CDR3 is TGTGCCAGCAGCTACTACAAACGGACTAGCGGGAGAACTAGCACAGATACGCAGTATTTT.

The CDR3 DNA reads TGCAGTGCTACTTGGGCTTCTAGCACAGATACGCAGTATTTT. Translation: CSATWASSTDTQYF. The chain joins TRBV20-1 to TRBJ2-3; D is unresolved. The CDR3 is made up of 14 amino acids. Germline-derived CDR1 and CDR2 are DFQATT and SNEGSKA (reference sequence). V was trimmed by 4 bases and J by 0 bases, leaving 11 bases between them.

CDR3 DNA sequence: TGTGCCAGCCATCACGGGTGGCAAGATTACGAGCAGTACTTC. It codes for CASHHGWQDYEQYF. V usage is TRBV18 and J usage is TRBJ2-7, with unresolved D. V was trimmed by 8 bases and J by 4 bases, leaving 18 bases between them. CDR1 and CDR2 (germline): KGHSH, LQKENI. This CDR3 region has 14 residues.

This chain links TRBV27 with TRBJ2-7; 11 nucleotides match TRBD2. The CDR3 consists of 15 residues. V lost 6 bases and J lost 2; bases outside the gene matches: 6. The V gene's germline CDR1 is MNHEY and CDR2 SMNVEV (reference sequence). CDR3: CASSLGTSGPYEQYF. The CDR3 DNA is TGTGCCAGCAGCTTAGGGACTAGCGGCCCCTACGAGCAGTACTTC.

V gene TRBV20-1 combines with J gene TRBJ2-1; the match to TRBD2 covers 11 bases. Germline trimming cut 6 bases from V and 6 bases from J; bases unmatched to any gene: 4. The CDR3 runs to 13 residues. Germline V gene data show CDR1 as DFQATT and CDR2 as SNEGSKA (reference sequence). This CDR3 is CSAGTSGPNEQFF. In DNA form, the CDR3 reads TGCAGTGCAGGGACTAGCGGCCCCAATGAGCAGTTCTTC.

This rearrangement joins TRBV13 to TRBJ2-5, with D possibly matching TRBD2 (5 bases). CDR1 and CDR2 (germline): PRHDT, FYEKMQ (reference sequence). With 8 bases removed from V and 5 bases from J, the gap between germline ends came to 18 bases. The CDR3 has 14 residues. The CDR3 protein is CASVLEVKMETQYF. CDR3 nucleotides: TGTGCCAGCGTACTGGAGGTTAAAATGGAGACCCAGTACTTC.

V usage is TRBV12-3 or TRBV12-4 and J usage is TRBJ2-7; 8 bases align to TRBD2. This CDR3 spans 13 amino acids. J gave up 5 bases and V 6 bases, and 6 bases lay outside the gene matches. The CDR3 DNA is TGTGCCAGCAGCCCCGGGGGGGCCGACGAGCAGTACTTC. It is translated as CASSPGGADEQYF.

Here the CDR3 reads CASSSTVGVRTGAYEQYF. In DNA form, the CDR3 reads TGTGCCAGCAGCTCGACCGTGGGCGTCCGGACAGGAGCCTACGAGCAGTACTTC. The rearrangement uses TRBV12-3 or TRBV12-4 and TRBJ2-7; 7 bases agree with TRBD1. Trimming at V came to 6 bases and at J to 2 bases, leaving 19 bases not matched to a gene. The CDR3 is made up of 18 amino acids.

In its sample, this clonotype was seen a few times. The chain joins TRBV5-4 to TRBJ2-1; D ambiguous. Trimming took 0 bases from V and 9 from J, leaving 10 bases between them. Germline V lookup: CDR1 SGHNT, CDR2 YYREEE (reference sequence). The CDR3 has 13 residues. The CDR3 region has the DNA TGTGCCAGCAGCTTGGCCTTAGGGTTTGAGCAGTTCTTC. Its protein is CASSLALGFEQFF.

CDR3 amino acids: CASSSHWLAGGPRDEQFF. The CDR3 coding sequence is TGTGCCAGCAGTTCCCATTGGCTAGCGGGGGGGCCTCGCGATGAGCAGTTCTTC. This sequence joins TRBV6-2 or TRBV6-3 and TRBJ2-1; TRBD2 matches at 12 bases. V shed 4 bases, J shed 8 bases, and the junction held 15 bases outside the gene matches. CDR1 is MNHEY, CDR2 SVGEGT, per germline. The CDR3 has 18 residues.

The genes are TRBV7-9 and TRBJ2-7; D gene uncertain. The V and J ends lost 0 bases and 2 bases respectively, with 14 bases between them. The CDR3 runs 16 residues. Germline CDR1 reads SEHNR; CDR2 reads FQNEAQ (reference sequence). The DNA for the CDR3 is TGTGCCAGCAGCTTAGCAGCCCCTAAGACCACCTACGAGCAGTACTTC. Its protein product is CASSLAAPKTTYEQYF.

The rearrangement uses TRBV20-1 and TRBJ2-5, with D possibly TRBD1 on 6 matching bases. The CDR3 is made up of 16 amino acids. Per the germline V gene, CDR1 is DFQATT and CDR2 is SNEGSKA (reference sequence). The germline V and J ends were trimmed by 5 bases and 5 bases, with 24 bases remaining between them. The CDR3 DNA reads as TGCAGTGCTTACCCCGTGGGGGCTGAGAGGGGGGAGACCCAGTACTTC. This translates into CSAYPVGAERGETQYF.

This chain uses TRBV5-4 with TRBJ2-7; 9 bases are shared with TRBD1. Trimming took 3 bases from V and 5 from J; bases not matched to a gene: 9. This CDR3 comprises 15 residues. Germline V CDR1 and CDR2: SGHNT, YYREEE (reference sequence). This CDR3 is CASSSPGTGPHEQYF. CDR3 bases: TGTGCCAGCAGCTCACCCGGGACAGGGCCTCACGAGCAGTACTTC.

The rearrangement links TRBV3-1 to TRBJ1-1, with TRBD1 identical over 7 bases. Trimming took 6 bases from V and 8 from J; bases not matched to a gene: 15. The CDR3 is 15 residues long. Germline-derived CDR1 and CDR2 are LGHDT and YNNKEL (reference sequence). The CDR3 DNA reads as TGTGCCAGCAGACCTAACAGTCCGGACAGGAACGAAGCTTTCTTT. This codes for CASRPNSPDRNEAFF.

This clonotype has a handful of counts. The rearrangement joins TRBV18 to TRBJ1-5; no firm D call. CDR1 and CDR2 from the germline V gene are KGHSH and LQKENI. The CDR3 has 13 amino acids. Trimming shortened V by 2 bases and J by 6 bases, and 8 bases separated the two germline ends. CDR3 DNA sequence: TGTGCCAGCTCACCAGGTGGAAGTCAGCCCCAGCATTTT. Amino acid sequence: CASSPGGSQPQHF.

This clonotype was picked up one time. The V gene is TRBV20-1, the J gene TRBJ1-2, with 11 bases identical to TRBD1. Germline trimming cut 1 base from V and 6 bases from J; bases unmatched to any gene: 7. CDR1 DFQATT and CDR2 SNEGSKA come from the germline V gene (reference sequence). The CDR3 sequence is 15 residues long. CDR3 in DNA: TGCAGTGCTAGAGGTCGATGGACAGGGGGCGATGGCTACACCTTC. Translating gives CSARGRWTGGDGYTF.

The chain joins TRBV7-9 to TRBJ2-2; D is ambiguous. The V and J ends lost 1 base and 2 bases respectively, with 11 bases between them. This CDR3 is built from 16 residues. The germline CDR1 and CDR2 sequences are SEHNR and FQNEAQ (reference sequence). CDR3 residues: CASSLGQVANTGELFF. Here the CDR3 DNA reads TGTGCCAGCAGCTTAGGCCAGGTCGCAAACACCGGGGAGCTGTTTTTT.

The rearrangement uses TRBV29-1 and TRBJ1-1, with no clear D. The germline V and J ends were trimmed by 6 bases and 1 base, with 9 bases remaining between them. This CDR3 is 12 amino acids long. Germline lookup yields CDR1 SQVTM and CDR2 ANQGSEA. CDR3 region: CSVSPRNTEAFF. DNA of the CDR3: TGCAGCGTGTCCCCCAGGAACACTGAAGCTTTCTTT.